This passage covers 27 T cell receptor beta chains from one sample sequenced in a study of OX40 agonist ivuxolimab in advanced cancers. The repertoire was sequenced with immunoSEQ multiplex PCR; TCRdb's copy has only in-frame clones and lacks some. The sample lists almost 65,000 clones; roughly 84% were seen once. The source was CD4+ or CD8+ T cells sorted from blood, collected in a trial of the OX40 agonist ivuxolimab. The receptors come from an adult with an advanced solid tumor such as melanoma, head and neck, liver or kidney cancer.

This chain joins TRBV5-6 and TRBJ2-1, with unresolved D. This CDR3 spans 12 amino acids. Between the trimmed V and J ends, which lost 0 bases and 8 bases, there was a span of 6 bases. Germline V gene lookup returns CDR1 SGHDT and CDR2 YYEEEE. CDR3 region: CASSLGRHEQFF. In nucleotides, the CDR3 is TGTGCCAGCAGCTTGGGAAGGCATGAGCAGTTCTTC. The full variable domain, rest sourced from reference TRBV5-6 and TRBJ2-1, is DAGVTQSPTHLIKTRGQQVTLRCSPKSGHDTVSWYQQALGQGPQFIFQYYEEEERQRGNFPDRFSGHQFPNYSSELNVNALLLGDSALYLCASSLGRHEQFFGPGTRLTVL.

This clone was detected a few times. This chain connects TRBV7-6 to TRBJ2-1; either TRBD1 or TRBD2 may fit D (5 bases each). The CDR3 loop spans 14 amino acids. Germline CDR1 and CDR2: SGHVS and FNYEAQ. V lost 5 bases to trimming and J lost 9 bases, with 17 bases between them. CDR3 sequence reads: CASSPPWAGSEQFF. CDR3 bases: TGTGCCAGCAGCCCTCCGTGGGCAGGGAGTGAGCAGTTCTTC.

The J gene is TRBJ2-7, the V gene TRBV7-8, with a tentative D call TRBD2 (6 bases). The length of the CDR3 is 14 residues. CDR1 SGHVS and CDR2 FQNEAQ come from the germline V gene. V was pared by 0 bases and J by 4 bases, with 10 bases between. This CDR3 is CASSLAGGAYEQYF. As DNA, the CDR3 is TGTGCCAGCAGCTTAGCGGGCGGGGCTTACGAGCAGTACTTC.

The rearrangement uses TRBV27 and TRBJ2-5, with 11 bases fitting TRBD2. The CDR3 has 14 amino acids. J gave up 7 bases and V 6 bases, and 7 bases lay outside the gene matches. In germline, CDR1 is MNHEY, CDR2 SMNVEV (reference sequence). CDR3 region: CASRASGGPRTQYF. The CDR3 DNA reads as TGTGCCAGCAGGGCTAGCGGGGGGCCTCGGACCCAGTACTTC.

The chain links TRBV6-5 to TRBJ1-1; D might be TRBD1 (5 bases). Germline V lookup: CDR1 MNHEY, CDR2 SVGAGI. V was clipped by 6 bases and J by 1 base, with 15 bases between them. The CDR3 is 15 amino acids. DNA for the CDR3: TGTGCCAGCAGGAGATCGGGACTTTCGAACACTGAAGCTTTCTTT. It translates to CASRRSGLSNTEAFF.

To note about this clone: Other DNA sequences in the sample encode the same CDR3. The chain uses TRBV19 and TRBJ2-2, with 9 bases aligning to TRBD1. This CDR3 spans 15 amino acids. Germline values: CDR1 LNHDA, CDR2 SQIVND (reference sequence). The junction had 5 bases not matched to a gene; V was cut back by 4 bases and J by 5 bases. DNA of the CDR3: TGTGCCAGTAGTAATCGACAGGGGGGGACCGGGGAGCTGTTTTTT. Translation: CASSNRQGGTGELFF.

The J gene is TRBJ2-5, the V gene TRBV29-1; the match to TRBD1 covers 8 bases. Germline values: CDR1 SQVTM, CDR2 ANQGSEA. The V segment lost 4 bases and the J segment 5 bases; nucleotides outside the gene matches: 6. This CDR3 comprises 13 residues. The CDR3 DNA reads as TGCAGCGTTGCGGGGACAGGTTTTGAGACCCAGTACTTC. Residues: CSVAGTGFETQYF.

The chain carries TRBV5-6 and TRBJ1-3; D is ambiguous. V was trimmed by 2 bases and J by 2 bases, leaving 8 bases between them. Germline V lookup: CDR1 SGHDT, CDR2 YYEEEE. The CDR3 length is 14 residues. The CDR3 nucleotides are TGTGCCAGCAGCTTAGCACACCCTGGAAACACCATATATTTT. It codes for CASSLAHPGNTIYF.

The rearrangement links TRBV5-3 to TRBJ2-7, with 15 bases fitting TRBD2. TRBV5-3 is classed as an ORF, of uncertain function. The CDR3 runs to 18 residues. V shed 4 bases, J shed 0 bases, and the junction held 8 bases outside the gene matches. The CDR3 spells CARSPGLAGGCSSYEQYF. CDR3 in DNA: TGTGCCAGAAGCCCGGGACTAGCGGGGGGCTGTAGCTCCTACGAGCAGTACTTC.

V gene TRBV30 combines with J gene TRBJ2-3; 7 positions agree with TRBD2. CDR1 GTSNPN and CDR2 SVGIG come from the germline V gene (reference sequence). The CDR3 extends over 15 amino acids. Trimming cost V 1 base and J 0 bases; bases outside gene matches: 4. The CDR3 reads CAWSALAVSTDTQYF. The CDR3 nucleotides are TGTGCCTGGAGTGCCCTAGCGGTTAGCACAGATACGCAGTATTTT.

The rearrangement uses TRBV19 and TRBJ2-2; 11 bases map to TRBD2. The germline CDR1 and CDR2 sequences are LNHDA and SQIVND (reference sequence). Germline trimming cut 3 bases from V and 8 bases from J; bases unmatched to any gene: 11. The CDR3 runs 17 residues. The CDR3 coding sequence is TGTGCCAGTAGTATTTTAACTAGCGGGAGTATGTCAGGGGAGCTGTTTTTT. Translating gives CASSILTSGSMSGELFF.

The CDR3 DNA reads as TGCGCCAGCAGGACGATCGGGACAGGGGGCCTATACGAGCAGTACTTC. Its protein is CASRTIGTGGLYEQYF. This chain connects TRBV10-2 to TRBJ2-7; 12 bases match TRBD1. CDR1 WSHSY and CDR2 SAAADI come from the germline V gene. The CDR3 consists of 16 residues. The V segment lost 6 bases and the J segment 4 bases; nucleotides outside the gene matches: 10.

The V gene is TRBV6-5, the J gene TRBJ2-7, with TRBD1 matching over 7 bases. This CDR3 region has 14 residues. V trimming: 2 bases; J trimming: 3 bases; junction bases outside the gene matches: 4. Germline CDR1 and CDR2: MNHEY and SVGAGI. CDR3 loop: CASSYTRDSYEQYF. DNA for the CDR3: TGTGCCAGCAGTTACACCCGGGACAGCTACGAGCAGTACTTC.

The V call is TRBV6-1, the J call TRBJ2-3, with 8 nucleotides matching TRBD1. This CDR3 has 14 amino acids. With 11 bases clipped from V and 4 bases from J, the junction kept 11 bases outside the gene matches. Germline CDR1 and CDR2: MNHNS and SASEGT. Here the CDR3 DNA reads TGTGCCGGCAACGACAGGGGACAGTCAGATACGCAGTATTTT. It codes for CAGNDRGQSDTQYF.

V is TRBV6-1 and J is TRBJ1-2; maybe TRBD1 (6 bases). The CDR3 runs 11 residues. CDR1 and CDR2 from the germline V gene are MNHNS and SASEGT. Trimming stripped 11 bases from V and 11 bases from J, with 18 bases between. As DNA, the CDR3 is TGTGCCCCCTCAGGAGGGGGGAGGTACACCTTC. It codes for CAPSGGGRYTF.

There are a few counts of this clone. The V gene is TRBV2, the J gene TRBJ1-5; D is unclear. The CDR3 is 12 amino acids. Trimming took 2 bases from V and 11 from J, leaving 10 bases between them. Looked up from germline, CDR1 is SNHLY and CDR2 is FYNNEI. CDR3 residues: CASSEYSRAQHF. The CDR3 DNA follows: TGTGCCAGCAGTGAATATTCAAGGGCCCAGCATTTT.

The chain couples TRBV5-1 to TRBJ1-4, with D unclear. The CDR3 totals 16 residues. In germline, CDR1 is SGHRS, CDR2 YFSETQ. Trimming stripped 4 bases from V and 9 bases from J, with 22 bases between. The chain's CDR3 is CASSDPSTTPTKKLFF. DNA for the CDR3: TGCGCCAGCAGCGACCCCAGCACAACCCCCACAAAAAAACTGTTTTTT.

The chain links TRBV2 to TRBJ2-2; 12 bases match TRBD1. Trimming cost V 6 bases and J 8 bases; bases outside gene matches: 4. Germline V gene sequence: CDR1 SNHLY, CDR2 FYNNEI. This CDR3 comprises 14 residues. This chain's CDR3 is CASSRDRGLGELFF. The CDR3 DNA sequence: TGTGCCAGCAGCCGGGACAGGGGGCTGGGGGAGCTGTTTTTT.

The chain recombines TRBV23-1 with TRBJ1-2; no definite D call. TRBV23-1 is sorted into the ORF group, with uncertain function. This CDR3 spans 16 amino acids. The V end lost 5 bases, the J end lost 4 bases, and 20 bases lay between the germline ends. The CDR3 DNA is TGCGCCAGCAGTGTATTATTACGCAGAAAGACCTATGGCTACACCTTC. Its translation is CASSVLLRRKTYGYTF.

This clone was counted at least ten times. The V gene is TRBV2, the J gene TRBJ2-7; D call uncertain. Trimming took 1 base from V and 4 from J, leaving 2 bases between them. This CDR3 spans 11 amino acids. Germline V gene data show CDR1 as SNHLY and CDR2 as FYNNEI. The CDR3 region has the DNA TGTGCCAGCAGTGAAGAGTACGAGCAGTACTTC. Its protein product is CASSEEYEQYF.

The chain couples TRBV19 to TRBJ2-3; TRBD1 agrees at 11 bases. Germline trimming cut 4 bases from V and 4 bases from J; bases unmatched to any gene: 4. CDR3 size: 15 residues. Germline-derived CDR1 and CDR2 are LNHDA and SQIVND (reference sequence). For the CDR3, the DNA is TGTGCCAGTAGTACCCGGACAGGGGGCTCAGATACGCAGTATTTT. Protein sequence: CASSTRTGGSDTQYF.

The chain combines TRBV5-1 with TRBJ1-1; D call uncertain. The V end lost 4 bases, the J end lost 5 bases, and 12 bases lay between the germline ends. The CDR3 loop spans 13 amino acids. Per germline, CDR1 SGHRS and CDR2 YFSETQ. In DNA, the CDR3 is TGCGCCAGCAGCGAACAAAGAGGGACTGAAGCTTTCTTT. Its translation is CASSEQRGTEAFF.

The chain is built from TRBV10-2 and TRBJ2-1; TRBD1 aligns across 7 bases. CDR1 is WSHSY, CDR2 SAAADI, per germline. Trimming cost V 5 bases and J 8 bases; bases outside gene matches: 6. This CDR3 comprises 13 residues. The CDR3 here is CASSHLDRDEQFF. CDR3 DNA: TGCGCCAGCAGTCATCTAGACAGGGATGAGCAGTTCTTC.

To note about this clone: Likely a read error: the CDR3 ends without its conserved phenylalanine or tryptophan. This chain uses TRBV7-7 with TRBJ2-7; TRBD2 matches at 7 bases. Trimming at V came to 8 bases and at J to 5 bases, leaving 9 bases not matched to a gene. The CDR3 spans 13 residues. CDR1 and CDR2 from the germline V gene are SSHAT and FNYEAQ (reference sequence). The CDR3 DNA reads TGTGCCAGCCCCTGGGGGGGGTCCCACGAGCAGTACTCC. This codes for CASPWGGSHEQYS.

V and J are TRBV6-5 and TRBJ2-1, with TRBD2 matching 11 bases. Germline V gives CDR1 MNHEY, CDR2 SVGAGI. This CDR3 is 14 amino acids long. V was pared by 2 bases and J by 9 bases, with 3 bases of the junction left unmatched. CDR3 sequence: CASSYGGLAAEQFF. CDR3 coding DNA: TGTGCCAGCAGTTACGGGGGACTAGCGGCTGAGCAGTTCTTC.

This sequence joins TRBV7-2 and TRBJ2-1; no clear D gene. Trimming removed 5 bases at V and 1 base at J, with 9 bases between. The CDR3 has 14 residues. Germline CDR1 reads SGHTA; CDR2 reads FQGNSA. The CDR3 reads CASSPGRSYNEQFF. The DNA for the CDR3 is TGTGCCAGCAGCCCCGGACGGTCCTACAATGAGCAGTTCTTC.

The chain uses TRBV21-1 and TRBJ2-7; the table gives TRBD2 as D, unverified against the DNA. TRBV21-1 has pseudogene status. The CDR3 is made up of 20 amino acids. The CDR3 sequence: CASSNRKRLAGALFSYEQYF. CDR3 coding DNA: TGTGCCAGCAGCAACCGAAAGCGGCTAGCGGGGGCACTTTTTTCCTACGAGCAGTACTTC.